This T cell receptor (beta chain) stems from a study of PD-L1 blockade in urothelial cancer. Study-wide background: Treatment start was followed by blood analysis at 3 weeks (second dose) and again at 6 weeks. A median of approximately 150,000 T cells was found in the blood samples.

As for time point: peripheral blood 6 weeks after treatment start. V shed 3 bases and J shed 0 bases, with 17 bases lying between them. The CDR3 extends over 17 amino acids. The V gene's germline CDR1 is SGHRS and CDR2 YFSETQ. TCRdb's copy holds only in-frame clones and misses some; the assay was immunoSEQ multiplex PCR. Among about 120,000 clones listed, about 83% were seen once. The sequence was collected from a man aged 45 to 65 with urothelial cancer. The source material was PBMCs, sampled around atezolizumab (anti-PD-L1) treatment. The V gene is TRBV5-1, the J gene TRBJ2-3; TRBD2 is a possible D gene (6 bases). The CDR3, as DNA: TGCGCCAGCAGCTCTAGTCCGGGAGCTTTAAGCACAGATACGCAGTATTTT. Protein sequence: CASSSSPGALSTDTQYF.